The clone carrying this T cell receptor (beta chain) was observed a few times. Ages ranged from roughly 18 to 100 years, with residence in about 23 US areas. Trimming pared 5 bases from V and 4 bases from J, leaving 14 bases between. Germline V gives CDR1 MNHEY, CDR2 SMNVEV (reference sequence). The CDR3 runs 14 residues. The sample is drawn from a study of blood T cell repertoires in COVID-19. In the study's own analysis: Reference gene primer amplification gave nucleated cell count estimates. Sequenced by immunoSEQ multiplex PCR; TCRdb stores in-frame clones only, minus some. V and J calls and clone size follow that table, whereas D and trimming were derived from the DNA. The top ten clones hold 17% of a sample with 150,000 to 200,000 clones, 65% to 80% of them seen once.

The chain couples TRBV27 to TRBJ1-2; D gene ambiguous. Sequencing was done on a sample of PBMCs or T cells enriched from blood (not recorded which). This receptor was obtained from a woman aged 50 to 60 with acute COVID-19. CDR3 sequence (DNA): TGTGCCAGCAGTCCCTATCCGGTCACCTATGGCTACACCTTC. Translation: CASSPYPVTYGYTF.